The clone carrying this TCR beta chain came up many times. Its antigen remains unidentified. This sample stems from a study of T cells after yellow fever vaccination. The wider study: Fractions low in cell number were prepared with SMART-Seq v4 Ultra Low Input. General study points: There was a possibility that FACS-sorted repertoires contained abundant clonotypes contaminating from the bulk population. Booster samples showed a return of most primary-vaccination clones (roughly 96% CD4, roughly 85% CD8).

The CDR3 consists of 13 residues. Germline CDR1 reads SGHRS; CDR2 reads YFSETQ. V was clipped by 5 bases and J by 5 bases; unmatched bases: 3. TCRdb re-analysed the 5' RACE reads in MiXCR, keeping a single row per CDR3 protein. The repertoire has about 310,000 distinct CDR3 sequences, less than 4.5% of them found once; the top ten carry roughly a quarter. V and J are TRBV5-1 and TRBJ2-1; 8 bases match TRBD1. The clonotype was recovered from a man aged 18 to 29 who received the YFV17D yellow fever vaccine. The material sequenced was PBMCs, taken on the day of the yellow fever booster vaccination. The DNA of the CDR3 is TGCGCCAGCAGGGACAGGGTCGACAATGAGCAGTTCTTC. The encoded protein is CASRDRVDNEQFF.